This T cell receptor beta chain was recorded in a study of cytomegalovirus exposure and HLA in healthy donors. This CDR3 has 15 amino acids. Trimming removed 9 bases from V and 6 bases from J; junction bases left unmatched: 17. The V gene's germline CDR1 is MGHRA and CDR2 YSYEKL. In regard to this clone: Its antigen remains unknown.

General study points: Several of the most significant clusters appeared linked to common viral pathogens, based on a later analysis. An assumption of roughly uniform sequencing depth across donors underlay the presence/absence analyses. Listed as cytomegalovirus-associated were more than 150 TCR beta chains. Specific recognition of CMV antigens was confirmed in vitro for a few chains (all CMV-associated).

The PCR had 60 Vbeta and 13 Jbeta primers. Assay used: immunoSEQ multiplex PCR; TCRdb lists only in-frame clones, some missing. Among about 140,000 clones listed, roughly four fifths were seen once. The receptor was isolated from a man in his thirties or forties in good health and CMV-seropositive. Sequencing was carried out using PBMCs. The chain has TRBV4-1 and TRBJ2-7; TRBD1 agrees at 7 bases. The CDR3 region is CARECPGQIFVEQYF. The DNA of the CDR3 is TGCGCCAGGGAGTGTCCGGGACAGATATTCGTCGAGCAGTACTTC.